The rows below give T cell receptor beta chains drawn from one sample of a study of identical twins. TCRdb itself ran the 5' RACE reads through MiXCR, one entry per CDR3 protein. The table has about 1.7 million distinct CDR3 sequences, around 33% seen once. What was sequenced was cord blood. These receptors originate from a newborn girl in good health. The CDR3 runs from the conserved cysteine through the conserved F or W. The order of the fields is V gene, clone size, J gene, D gene, CDR3 protein, CDR3 DNA. A D gene is named only where the DNA matches it firmly. The size field is filled for only some rows; it gives once, few, many or a size class.

TRBV10-3	NA	TRBJ2-1	TRBD2	CAITRGTSGGDNEQFF	TGTGCCATCACCAGGGGGACTAGCGGGGGGGACAATGAGCAGTTCTTC
TRBV20-1	NA	TRBJ2-7	NA	CSARKGDEQYF	TGCAGTGCTAGAAAAGGGGACGAGCAGTACTTC
TRBV29-1	many	TRBJ1-2	NA	CSVDRGTEGYTF	TGCAGCGTTGATAGGGGGACGGAGGGCTACACCTTC
TRBV2	few	TRBJ2-7	NA	CASSKREDYEQYF	TGTGCCAGCAGTAAGAGGGAGGACTACGAGCAGTACTTC
TRBV27	NA	TRBJ2-4	TRBD1	CASRSYRGPLAKNIQYF	TGTGCCAGCAGATCGTACAGGGGCCCTCTAGCCAAAAACATTCAGTACTTC
TRBV20-1	few	TRBJ2-7	TRBD2	CSARDGGLVYEQYF	TGCAGTGCTAGAGATGGGGGACTAGTCTACGAGCAGTACTTC
TRBV7-2	many	TRBJ2-3	NA	CASSLALNVDTQYF	TGTGCCAGCAGCTTAGCCCTAAATGTGGATACGCAGTATTTT
TRBV20-1	few	TRBJ1-2	NA	CSAEGRVYGYTF	TGCAGTGCCGAGGGCAGGGTTTATGGCTACACCTTC
TRBV3-1	few	TRBJ1-6	NA	CASSQEGTACNSPLHF	TGTGCCAGCAGCCAAGAGGGGACGGCCTGTAATTCACCCCTCCACTTT
TRBV25-1	NA	TRBJ2-1	TRBD2	CASSDKSRGGPLNEQFF	TGTGCCAGCAGCGACAAAAGTCGGGGAGGGCCTCTCAATGAGCAGTTCTTC
TRBV28	few	TRBJ2-2	NA	CASSFAPANTGELFF	TGTGCCAGCAGTTTCGCCCCGGCGAACACCGGGGAGCTGTTTTTT
TRBV29-1	NA	TRBJ2-1	TRBD2	CSATTSGRLHEQFF	TGCAGCGCCACGACTAGCGGGAGATTACATGAGCAGTTCTTC
TRBV7-9	NA	TRBJ1-1	TRBD1	CASRFKGARAEAFF	TGTGCCAGCAGGTTTAAGGGGGCGCGGGCTGAAGCTTTCTTT
TRBV28	NA	TRBJ1-6	NA	CASSDDGSNSPLHF	TGTGCCAGCAGCGACGACGGATCGAATTCACCCCTCCACTTT
TRBV7-9	many	TRBJ2-3	TRBD2	CASSPRLATDTQYF	TGTGCCAGCAGCCCTCGACTAGCAACAGATACGCAGTATTTT
TRBV7-2	few	TRBJ2-7	NA	CASTPWGFHYEQYF	TGTGCCAGCACCCCGTGGGGTTTTCACTACGAGCAGTACTTC
TRBV29-1	NA	TRBJ1-1	NA	CSVEDDWSTEAFF	TGCAGCGTTGAAGATGATTGGAGCACTGAAGCTTTCTTT